This TCR beta chain originates from a study of T cell responses to AZD1222 COVID-19 vaccine (dated by TCRdb to the early 2020s). Study-level background: TCR sequencing was performed for some 250 trial participants, of whom about 210 were given two doses of AZD1222 and 26 were given two doses of MenACWY control vaccine. Enrollment into the trials was organized by age into subgroups of 18-55, 56-69 and 70-plus years, and those subgroups contained 148, 28 and 57 TCR-sequenced participants, respectively. Results the study describes overall, beyond this receptor: Conclusions about previously exposed vaccinees were limited because only a handful of AZD1222 recipients were SARS-CoV-2 seropositive at baseline. The 56-69-year group was small, and its depth increase did not reach significance, likely because of low power. After two AZD1222 doses, both the breadth and the depth of spike-specific TCRs were significantly higher than at day 0 and than in MenACWY recipients. Participants were mostly white British and included more females than males, and it was suggested by the authors that clonal diversity may have been underestimated. Nearly half of unique spike-specific TCRs reportedly recognized epitopes outside regions mutated in the B.1.351 and B.1.1.7 variants. CD4 TCRs associated with the vaccine covered the entire spike protein, and the dominant responses were in regions 160-218 and 743-854. Because no day 14 peak-response samples were available, repertoires were characterized only after the peak T cell response.

Read against the paper, the sample's time point label means: about 28 days (+/-7) after the second vaccine dose. AZD1222 recipients with second doses at about 4 weeks or about 12 weeks were pooled, because spike-specific TCR depth and breadth did not differ between schedules. Vaccinee samples came from UK trials COV001 and COV002, including a single-blind randomized controlled phase 2/3 trial of AZD1222 (ChAdOx1 nCoV-19) in healthy adults. Trial participant PBMC samples were collected at day 0 and day 28 after the second dose for TCRbeta chain sequencing. The CDR3 regions of human TCRbeta chains were analyzed by immunosequencing. The paper's data handling went like this. TCRs in the repertoires were compared against a reference library of SARS-CoV-2-specific TCRs that had been generated with the MIRA antigen-specificity platform. Breadth was defined as the fraction of unique TCRs that were SARS-CoV-2-associated. Depth was defined as the fraction of total T cells that were SARS-CoV-2-associated. Using the MIRA data, every spike-specific TCR was mapped to the spike region that the TCR reacted to and assigned to either a CD4 or a CD8 class. Log10-transformed breadth and depth values were compared by one-way ANOVA with Sidak's multiple comparisons tests. TCRdb provides this immuneACCESS table in a form limited to in-frame rearrangements. Some clones are lacking; in checked studies, under half of them reflect an unresolved V gene, and why the rest are absent is not known. The D gene and trimming were derived from the DNA, and the V and J assignments and clone size from that table. This sample lists over 120,000 clones; roughly nine tenths were detected once. Of the sample, around 1.7% falls within the top ten clones.

To note about this clone: Its specific antigen is unknown. It has no much larger one-base neighbor in the sample; base qualities were not kept.

For this chain, trimming is 5 bases at the V end and 4 bases at the J end, and the number of junction bases without a gene match is 6. Sequences MNHEY (CDR1) and SMNVEV (CDR2) are obtained from the germline V gene (reference sequence). From the cysteine up to the phenylalanine, the CDR3 has a length of 14 residues. This entry keeps only the CDR3 DNA: 42 bases, framed from base 1. This clonotype was obtained from an adult who received the AZD1222 COVID-19 vaccine. This specimen consisted of peripheral blood, obtained 28 days after the second AZD1222 dose. The chain joins TRBV27 to TRBJ2-5; the junction holds 8 bases that match TRBD1. CDR3 protein: CASSPTTGGETQYF. The DNA sequence is given as TGTGCCAGCAGTCCAACTACAGGGGGAGAGACCCAGTACTTC.